This T cell receptor (beta chain) was recovered during a study of T cell repertoires in cytomegalovirus infection. Study details: CMV infection plus the matching HLA type was flagged by public TCR beta signatures. Study observations and caveats: CMV-specific TCR beta clonotypes restricted by HLA-C were the ones dominating the ex vivo response.

Regarding this clonotype: The antigen remains unidentified.

TCRdb re-analysed the reads in MiXCR, keeping a single row per CDR3 protein. The sample lists 400,000 to 550,000 distinct CDR3 sequences, around 11% occurring once. V was cut by 0 bases and J by 0 bases, with 5 bases left in between. CDR1 and CDR2 from the germline V gene are GTSNPN and SVGIG (reference sequence). There are 13 residues in the CDR3. V gene TRBV30 combines with J gene TRBJ1-2; D is unclear. Sequenced: PBMCs. The sequence was obtained from a human donor in good health (CMV status not recorded). Some clones in this sample may be carry-over from other donors' samples. This CDR3 reads CAWSVGANYGYTF. In nucleotides, the CDR3 is TGTGCCTGGAGTGTTGGGGCTAACTATGGCTACACCTTC.